This T cell receptor (beta chain) derives from a study of metastatic and nonmetastatic thyroid tumors. Background on the study: Repertoire data that came from the blood and tumor or nodule tissue of malignant and benign thyroid patients were compared.

Findings of the study overall: A significant increase in TCR beta diversity was reportedly seen in malignant thyroid tumors relative to benign nodules, in blood and tumor.

Thyroid surgery was preceded by no treatment in any patient. The length of the CDR3 is 16 residues. Germline CDR1 and CDR2: MNHNS and SASEGT. Losses at the gene ends were 5 bases for V and 8 bases for J; bases not matched to a gene: 14. In the authors' methods: Clinicopathological groups of papillary thyroid cancer showed CDR3 differences that were used to build a distant-metastasis classifier. TCRdb re-called the PCR reads through MiXCR. The V and J calls and clone size come from TCRdb's table, not from the authors' own analysis. The sample gives fewer than 15,000 clones, around a quarter of which show up once; 7.5% to 9% is in the top ten. This clone was counted a few times. No antigen is known for it.

This sequence was found in a female donor with papillary thyroid cancer or a benign thyroid nodule (not recorded which). Some clones in this sample may be carry-over from other donors' samples. The V gene is TRBV6-1, the J gene TRBJ2-4; TRBD2 matches 8 bases. Sequences were obtained from tumor tissue. The CDR3, as DNA: TGTGCCAGCAGTCCGCCCGGGGGGGGCGAGAGGGACATTCAGTACTTC. It codes for CASSPPGGGERDIQYF.